These 8 T cell receptor beta chains share one sample of origin, sequenced in a study of human T cells and chemical hapten exposure. Documented time point: pre-sensitization, week 0. Sample treatment: therapeutic diphenylcyclopropenone sensitization with weekly scalp DPC. TCRdb processed the RACE reads anew with MiXCR; each CDR3 protein has one entry. The sample has about 110,000 distinct CDR3 sequences, 12% seen once. The sequencing used whole blood, collected in connection with sensitization to the hapten diphenylcyclopropenone (DPC). The receptor set was obtained from a woman in her fifties or sixties with alopecia areata. Some clones in this sample may be carry-over from other donors' samples.

This rearrangement joins TRBV20-1 to TRBJ2-5; D not resolved. This CDR3 is 9 amino acids long. V dropped 6 bases and J dropped 1 base, with 0 bases sitting between them. Germline V gives CDR1 DFQATT, CDR2 SNEGSKA (reference sequence). The CDR3 reads CSAQETQYF. Written as DNA, the CDR3 is TGCAGTGCCCAAGAGACCCAGTACTTC.

The table lists this clonotype with a few counts. The CDR3 DNA reads as TGCAGTGCTAGTCACCTGAACACTGAAGCTTTCTTT. Its protein product is CSASHLNTEAFF. The rearrangement links TRBV20-1 to TRBJ1-1; no reliable D call. The length of the CDR3 is 12 residues. CDR1 is DFQATT and CDR2 is SNEGSKA in the germline V gene (reference sequence). Trimming took off 3 bases at V and 0 bases at J, with 5 bases between the two ends.

This clonotype came up a few times. V and J are TRBV27 and TRBJ2-2, with 7 bases fitting TRBD1. Germline-derived CDR1 and CDR2 are MNHEY and SMNVEV (reference sequence). V lost 8 bases to trimming and J lost 3 bases; unmatched junction nucleotides: 9. The CDR3 extends over 15 amino acids. CDR3 nucleotides: TGTGCCAGCCATCGGGACAGTTCACACACCGGGGAGCTGTTTTTT. Encoded protein: CASHRDSSHTGELFF.

This sequence joins TRBV15 and TRBJ1-1; D remains ambiguous. Trimming cost V 3 bases and J 1 base, with 18 bases left between them. The CDR3 is 17 amino acids. CDR1 and CDR2 (germline): LNHNV, YYDKDF (reference sequence). CDR3 DNA: TGTGCCACCAGCAGCCGGCGCGGCACGCCAGGGAACACTGAAGCTTTCTTT. Its translation: CATSSRRGTPGNTEAFF.

This rearrangement joins TRBV5-5 to TRBJ1-6; D ambiguous. The CDR3 is 15 amino acids. Germline CDR1 SGHKS, CDR2 YYEKEE (reference sequence). The V and J ends lost 0 bases and 7 bases respectively, with 11 bases between them. In DNA form, the CDR3 reads TGTGCCAGCAGCTTGGCAGCGGGAAACAATTCACCCCTCCACTTT. Protein product: CASSLAAGNNSPLHF.

The chain links TRBV11-2 to TRBJ1-2; 7 bases match TRBD1. Unmatched junction bases numbered 6, after V lost 1 base and J lost 4 bases. The germline V gene encodes CDR1 SGHAT and CDR2 FQNNGV. CDR3 length equals 15 residues. The CDR3 protein is CASSLVPGQSYGYTF. The DNA of the CDR3 is TGTGCCAGCAGCTTAGTACCGGGACAGTCCTATGGCTACACCTTC. Drawing the rest from reference TRBV11-2 and TRBJ1-2, the complete variable domain is EAGVAQSPRYKIIEKRQSVAFWCNPISGHATLYWYQQILGQGPKLLIQFQNNGVVDDSQLPKDRFSAERLKGVDSTLKIQPAKLEDSAVYLCASSLVPGQSYGYTFGSGTRLTVV.

The chain joins TRBV2 to TRBJ2-7, with 9 nucleotides matching TRBD1. V gave up 8 bases and J gave up 2 bases; unmatched junction bases: 4. The CDR3 is 13 residues long. Germline V gene lookup returns CDR1 SNHLY and CDR2 FYNNEI. CDR3: CASGTGYTYEQYF. DNA of the CDR3: TGTGCCAGCGGGACAGGGTATACCTACGAGCAGTACTTC.

As for this clonotype: At one end, the junction sequence differs from germline, possibly due to a read error. The chain couples TRBV14 to TRBJ2-1; 8 bases map to TRBD2. Looked up from germline, CDR1 is SGHDN and CDR2 is FVKESK. This CDR3 region has 17 residues. The CDR3 nucleotides are TGTACCAGCAGCCAAGATATCCCTAGCGGGTACTACAATGAGCAGTTCTTC. This sequence encodes CTSSQDIPSGYYNEQFF.